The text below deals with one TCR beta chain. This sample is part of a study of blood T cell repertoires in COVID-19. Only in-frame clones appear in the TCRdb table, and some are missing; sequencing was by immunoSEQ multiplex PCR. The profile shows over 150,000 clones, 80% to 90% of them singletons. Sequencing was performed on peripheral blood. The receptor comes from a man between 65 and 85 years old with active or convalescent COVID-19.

The CDR3 loop reads CASSLSEETQYF. CDR3 in DNA: TGCGCCAGCAGCTTGTCAGAAGAGACCCAGTACTTC. This chain joins TRBV5-1 and TRBJ2-5; D not resolved. V lost 1 base and J 3 bases, leaving 4 bases between the germline ends. CDR3 size: 12 residues. Germline values: CDR1 SGHRS, CDR2 YFSETQ. Full variable domain (rest looked up from reference TRBV5-1 and TRBJ2-5): KAGVTQTPRYLIKTRGQQVTLSCSPISGHRSVSWYQQTPGQGLQFLFEYFSETQRNKGNFPGRFSGRQFSNSRSEMNVSTLELGDSALYLCASSLSEETQYFGPGTRLLVL.